This note documents a single T cell receptor (beta chain) sequence. The antigen remains unidentified. This table comes from immunoSEQ multiplex PCR, and its TCRdb copy is limited to in-frame clones, with some not included. The sample contains 20,000 or so clones, about 80% of which appear only once. The germline V gene has CDR1 LGHDT and CDR2 YNNKEL (reference sequence). This CDR3 has 13 amino acids. V was pared by 3 bases and J by 9 bases, with 9 bases between. The unexposed donors gave CD4+ T cells in about 2010-2018, prior to COVID-19. CD4+ T cells were isolated from the cells after around eleven days of culture. The data stem from a study of CD4 T cells in relation to SARS-CoV-2 and coronaviruses.

The sequence was collected from a human donor in good health. The chain joins TRBV3-1 (or the pseudogene TRBV3-2) to TRBJ1-6; D is unresolved. The source material was CD4+ T cells from PBMCs, cultured in vitro. The CDR3 sequence is CASSQRDSSPLHF. The CDR3 DNA reads as TGTGCCAGCAGCCAGCGGGATTCTTCACCCCTCCACTTT.